This T cell receptor beta chain is drawn from a study of CD8 T cells in Susac syndrome. RNA was extracted with the RNeasy kit, and a quantity of roughly 0.5 to 1 ug was reverse transcribed using random hexamers. TCR beta CDR3 was amplified by immunoSEQ multiplex PCR. This amplification extended across 54 Vbeta and 13 Jbeta segments. TCRdb processed the immunoSEQ multiplex PCR reads anew with MiXCR; each CDR3 protein has one entry. The repertoire holds some 200,000 distinct CDR3 sequences, with around 95% as singletons. TCR beta was sequenced from blood CD8+ and CD4+ T cells. Patients with Susac syndrome met the recently defined diagnostic criteria for definite or probable disease. V lost 6 bases to trimming and J lost 0 bases, with 17 bases between them. The germline V gene has CDR1 ENHRY and CDR2 SYGVKD. CDR3 length: 16 amino acids.

The receptor's source is a human donor with Susac syndrome. Sequencing used CD4+ T cells from PBMCs. The chain is built from TRBV10-3 and TRBJ1-1; a possible D gene is TRBD1 (5 bases). The CDR3 protein is CAIRSTSTDMNTEAFF. The CDR3 coding sequence is TGTGCCATCAGATCAACATCGACAGATATGAACACTGAAGCTTTCTTT.